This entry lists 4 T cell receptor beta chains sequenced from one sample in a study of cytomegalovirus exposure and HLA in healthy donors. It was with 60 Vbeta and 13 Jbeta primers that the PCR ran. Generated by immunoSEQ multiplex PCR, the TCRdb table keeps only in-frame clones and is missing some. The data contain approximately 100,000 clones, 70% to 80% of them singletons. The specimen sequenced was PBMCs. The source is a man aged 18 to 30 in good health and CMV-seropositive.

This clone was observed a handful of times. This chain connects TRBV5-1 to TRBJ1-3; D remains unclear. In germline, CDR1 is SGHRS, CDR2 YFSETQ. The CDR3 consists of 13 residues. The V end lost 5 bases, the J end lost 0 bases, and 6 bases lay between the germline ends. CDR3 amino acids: CASSPSSGNTIYF. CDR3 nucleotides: TGCGCCAGCAGTCCGTCCTCTGGAAACACCATATATTTT.

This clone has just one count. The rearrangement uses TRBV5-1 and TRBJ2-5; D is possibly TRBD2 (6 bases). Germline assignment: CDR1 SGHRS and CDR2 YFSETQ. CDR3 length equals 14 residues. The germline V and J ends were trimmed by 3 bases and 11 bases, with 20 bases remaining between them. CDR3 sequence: CASSSSGSMGEQYF. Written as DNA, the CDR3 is TGCGCCAGCAGCTCCTCCGGGAGTATGGGGGAGCAGTACTTC.

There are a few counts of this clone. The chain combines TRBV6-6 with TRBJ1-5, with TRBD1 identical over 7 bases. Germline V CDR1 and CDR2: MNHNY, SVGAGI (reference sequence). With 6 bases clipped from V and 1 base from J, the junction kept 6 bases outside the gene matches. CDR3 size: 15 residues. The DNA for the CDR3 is TGTGCCAGCAGGGTTACAGGGGTGAGCAATCAGCCCCAGCATTTT. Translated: CASRVTGVSNQPQHF.

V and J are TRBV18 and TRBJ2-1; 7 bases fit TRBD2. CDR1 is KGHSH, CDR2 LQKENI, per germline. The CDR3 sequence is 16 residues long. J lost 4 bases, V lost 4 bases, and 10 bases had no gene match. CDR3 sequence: CASSLGREVKYNEQFF. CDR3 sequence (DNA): TGTGCCAGCTCACTAGGGAGGGAGGTTAAGTACAATGAGCAGTTCTTC.